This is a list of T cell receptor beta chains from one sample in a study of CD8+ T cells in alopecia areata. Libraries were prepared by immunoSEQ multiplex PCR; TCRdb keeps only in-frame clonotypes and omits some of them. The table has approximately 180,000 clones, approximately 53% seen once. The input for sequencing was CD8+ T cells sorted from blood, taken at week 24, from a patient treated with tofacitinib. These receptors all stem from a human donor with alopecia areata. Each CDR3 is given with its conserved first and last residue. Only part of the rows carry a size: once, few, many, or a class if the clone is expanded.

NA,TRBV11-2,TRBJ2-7,CASSPGWRQGDREQYF
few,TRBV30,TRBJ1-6,CAWRTDRGGNSPLHF
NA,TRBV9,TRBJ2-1,CASSTTRDNEQFF
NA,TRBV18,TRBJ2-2,CASSPRDGELFF
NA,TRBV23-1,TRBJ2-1,CASSLDRTGTNEQFF
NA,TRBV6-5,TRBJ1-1,CASSPNRHPQEAFF
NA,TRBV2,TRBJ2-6,CASSVGPSGANVLTF
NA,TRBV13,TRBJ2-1,CASSLGLRTSSYNEQFF
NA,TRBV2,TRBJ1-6,CASSEAGDPNSPLHF
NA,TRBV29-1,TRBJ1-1,CSVSKQNTEAFF
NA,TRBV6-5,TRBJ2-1,CASSYSGGSGEQFF
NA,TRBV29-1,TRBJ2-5,CSVGDRWETQYF
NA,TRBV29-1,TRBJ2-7,CSVGGNEQYF
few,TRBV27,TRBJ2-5,CASSPLQNFQETQYF
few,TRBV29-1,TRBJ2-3,CSVADVAGGRTDTQYF
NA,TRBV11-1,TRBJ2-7,CASSLDTGIYEQYF
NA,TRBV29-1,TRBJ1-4,CSVEDPEKGAGWSFF
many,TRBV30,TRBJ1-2,CAWRFGALGYTF
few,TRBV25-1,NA,CASRIGYEQYF
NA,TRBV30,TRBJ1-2,CAWTSDAANYGYTF
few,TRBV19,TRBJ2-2,CASKWGAGNTGELFF
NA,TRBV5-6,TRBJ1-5,CASSLGRLDRQPQHF